This entry lists 19 T cell receptor beta chains sequenced from one sample in a study of T-cell memory formation after mild COVID-19. TCRdb ran MiXCR on the 5' RACE reads and lists one entry per CDR3 protein. Among about 290,000 distinct CDR3 sequences listed, 15% were seen once. Sequencing used PBMCs or a T cell subset sorted from them (not recorded which). The receptors here all came from a man younger than 35 who had mild COVID-19 (a few samples of this study predate the infection). Cell type and time point are not known.

V gene TRBV7-2 combines with J gene TRBJ1-1, with D uncertain. The CDR3 is made up of 11 amino acids. Trimming removed 6 bases at V and 8 bases at J, with 10 bases between. CDR1 and CDR2 from the germline V gene are SGHTA and FQGNSA. The CDR3 nucleotides read TGTGCCAGCAGTCCTGCGGAGGAAGCTTTCTTT. Its translation: CASSPAEEAFF.

In nucleotides, the CDR3 is TGTGCCAGTACAGGGTTTTACTACCAAGAGACCCAGTACTTC. This translates into CASTGFYYQETQYF. V usage is TRBV7-8 and J usage is TRBJ2-5, with D maybe TRBD1 (6 bases). The germline V and J ends were trimmed by 9 bases and 0 bases, with 14 bases remaining between them. Germline lookup yields CDR1 SGHVS and CDR2 FQNEAQ. CDR3 size: 14 residues.

This clonotype was counted only a few times. The J gene is TRBJ1-4, the V gene TRBV6-2 or TRBV6-3; D is undetermined. Germline V gene sequence: CDR1 MNHEY, CDR2 SVGEGT. This CDR3 region has 17 residues. The V gene lost 2 bases and the J gene lost 0 bases, with 13 bases spanning the gap. The chain's CDR3 is CASSYGWRRATNEKLFF. CDR3 DNA sequence: TGTGCCAGCAGTTACGGATGGCGAAGGGCAACTAATGAAAAACTGTTTTTT.

This clonotype was detected only a few times. The chain carries TRBV5-1 and TRBJ2-3; D unclear. This CDR3 is 12 amino acids long. Trimming removed 2 bases at V and 3 bases at J, with 4 bases between. The germline CDR1 and CDR2 sequences are SGHRS and YFSETQ. Here the CDR3 DNA reads TGCGCCAGCAGCTTTAAGACAGATACGCAGTATTTT. It is translated as CASSFKTDTQYF.

This clonotype was found many times. The rearrangement links TRBV7-2 to TRBJ1-2, with D perhaps matching TRBD1 (5 bases). Deletions cut 3 bases from V and 8 bases from J, with 16 bases between. This CDR3 has 14 amino acids. Per germline, CDR1 SGHTA and CDR2 FQGNSA. CDR3 residues: CASSFGGAGEGYTF. The CDR3 DNA follows: TGTGCCAGCAGCTTTGGAGGAGCGGGGGAAGGCTACACCTTC.

At least ten counts were recorded for this clonotype. The rearrangement links TRBV12-3 or TRBV12-4 to TRBJ2-2; the D gene is possibly TRBD2 (5 bases). This CDR3 has 11 amino acids. V was shortened by 11 bases and J by 4 bases, with 8 bases between the two germline ends. CDR3 DNA: TGTGCCCAACGGGGCACCGGGGAGCTGTTTTTT. Translated, it gives CAQRGTGELFF.

The gene calls are TRBV7-9 and TRBJ2-7; perhaps TRBD2 as D (6 bases). CDR1 SEHNR and CDR2 FQNEAQ come from the germline V gene (reference sequence). The CDR3 has 15 residues. Trimming removed 5 bases from V and 3 bases from J, with 17 bases in between. The CDR3 loop reads CASSRPGTGVYEQYF. The CDR3 DNA reads as TGTGCCAGCAGCCGACCCGGGACGGGAGTCTACGAGCAGTACTTC.

This chain links TRBV11-2 with TRBJ1-1; a possible D gene is TRBD1 (6 bases). Germline values: CDR1 SGHAT, CDR2 FQNNGV. This CDR3 has 15 amino acids. Trimming cost V 1 base and J 5 bases, with 14 bases left between them. In DNA form, the CDR3 reads TGTGCCAGCAGCTTAGTTGTTGGGGGGGCTACTGAAGCTTTCTTT. Translation gives CASSLVVGGATEAFF.

This clonotype came up many times. This chain joins TRBV15 and TRBJ2-1, with D perhaps TRBD2 (6 bases). The germline V and J ends were trimmed by 0 bases and 10 bases, with 7 bases remaining between them. Germline assignment: CDR1 LNHNV and CDR2 YYDKDF (reference sequence). The CDR3 consists of 12 residues. This chain's CDR3 is CATSRDAGEQFF. CDR3 sequence (DNA): TGTGCCACCAGCAGAGATGCGGGGGAGCAGTTCTTC.

In this sample, this clonotype turned up a few times. This chain connects TRBV12-3 or TRBV12-4 to TRBJ2-3; tentative D call: TRBD2 (6 bases). This CDR3 comprises 14 residues. V was shortened by 7 bases and J by 8 bases, with 19 bases between the two germline ends. CDR3 coding DNA: TGTGCCAGCATCTCCGGGACTCCGCCCGGTACGCAGTATTTT. Translation gives CASISGTPPGTQYF.

This sequence joins TRBV29-1 and TRBJ2-1, with TRBD1 matching 7 bases. Germline V gives CDR1 SQVTM, CDR2 ANQGSEA. The CDR3 is 14 amino acids. V was pared by 1 base and J by 6 bases, with 6 bases of the junction left unmatched. CDR3 loop: CSVEGQGSVNEQFF. In DNA form, the CDR3 reads TGCAGCGTTGAAGGACAGGGCTCCGTCAATGAGCAGTTCTTC.

The chain recombines TRBV5-5 with TRBJ1-4; perhaps TRBD1 as D (5 bases). Germline CDR1 is SGHKS and CDR2 is YYEKEE (reference sequence). The CDR3 extends over 14 amino acids. V lost 5 bases, J lost 8 bases, and 16 bases lay in between. Here the CDR3 reads CASRPGLKAEKLFF. CDR3 sequence (DNA): TGTGCCAGCAGGCCGGGACTGAAAGCCGAAAAACTGTTTTTT.

The chain combines TRBV6-5 with TRBJ1-6, with D possibly being TRBD1 (5 bases). The CDR3 is 16 residues long. Between the trimmed V and J ends, which lost 0 bases and 5 bases, there was a span of 11 bases. Per the germline V gene, CDR1 is MNHEY and CDR2 is SVGAGI. CDR3 sequence (DNA): TGTGCCAGCAGTTACTCAGCTGGACAAAATAATTCACCCCTCCACTTT. It is translated as CASSYSAGQNNSPLHF.

This clonotype showed up just a few times. This chain connects TRBV19 to TRBJ1-1; a possible D gene is TRBD1 (5 bases). The V and J ends lost 6 bases and 5 bases respectively, with 13 bases between them. The CDR3 is 13 amino acids. Germline V CDR1 and CDR2: LNHDA, SQIVND (reference sequence). The CDR3 is CASRVPGGTEAFF. CDR3 in DNA: TGTGCCAGTAGGGTACCCGGGGGAACTGAAGCTTTCTTT.

This CDR3 reads CSAPGTGNADTQYF. CDR3 DNA: TGCAGTGCTCCCGGGACAGGTAACGCAGATACGCAGTATTTT. This sequence joins TRBV20-1 and TRBJ2-3, with 8 bases identical to TRBD1. Germline CDR1 reads DFQATT; CDR2 reads SNEGSKA (reference sequence). The CDR3 totals 14 residues. V shed 5 bases and J 4 bases; nucleotides not matched to a gene: 8.

The chain uses TRBV7-9 and TRBJ2-7, with D possibly being TRBD2 (5 bases). Germline assignment: CDR1 SEHNR and CDR2 FQNEAQ (reference sequence). CDR3 size: 16 residues. The V and J ends lost 0 bases and 2 bases respectively, with 14 bases between them. CDR3 in DNA: TGTGCCAGCAGCTTAGCGCGGACGGACTTTCCCTACGAGCAGTACTTC. It is translated as CASSLARTDFPYEQYF. The whole variable domain, filled in from reference TRBV7-9 and TRBJ2-7, reads DTGVSQNPRHKITKRGQNVTFRCDPISEHNRLYWYRQTLGQGPEFLTYFQNEAQLEKSRLLSDRFSAERPKGSFSTLEIQRTEQGDSAMYLCASSLARTDFPYEQYFGPGTRLTVT.

This chain connects TRBV28 to TRBJ1-1, with 7 nucleotides matching TRBD1. The germline V gene encodes CDR1 MDHEN and CDR2 SYDVKM. The CDR3 contains 16 residues. With V trimmed by 6 bases and J by 5 bases, 15 bases remained unmatched. The DNA of the CDR3 is TGTGCCAGCAGAATAATCCTCGCAGGGGGGTTAACTGAAGCTTTCTTT. Residues: CASRIILAGGLTEAFF.

This clonotype has a handful of counts. This chain connects TRBV27 to TRBJ1-1, with a tentative D call TRBD1 (5 bases). The ends were cut back, 5 bases at V and 0 bases at J, with 13 bases in the middle. This CDR3 spans 15 amino acids. Germline lookup yields CDR1 MNHEY and CDR2 SMNVEV (reference sequence). The CDR3 here is CASSGGRGMNTEAFF. The CDR3 DNA reads as TGTGCCAGCAGTGGAGGGAGGGGAATGAACACTGAAGCTTTCTTT.

This clonotype was recorded at least ten times. The chain has TRBV12-3 or TRBV12-4 and TRBJ1-2; D gene ambiguous. CDR3 length: 13 amino acids. With 2 bases removed from V and 4 bases from J, the gap between germline ends came to 8 bases. CDR3 sequence (DNA): TGTGCCAGCAGTTTATCATCTCGCTATGGCTACACCTTC. Amino acid sequence: CASSLSSRYGYTF.